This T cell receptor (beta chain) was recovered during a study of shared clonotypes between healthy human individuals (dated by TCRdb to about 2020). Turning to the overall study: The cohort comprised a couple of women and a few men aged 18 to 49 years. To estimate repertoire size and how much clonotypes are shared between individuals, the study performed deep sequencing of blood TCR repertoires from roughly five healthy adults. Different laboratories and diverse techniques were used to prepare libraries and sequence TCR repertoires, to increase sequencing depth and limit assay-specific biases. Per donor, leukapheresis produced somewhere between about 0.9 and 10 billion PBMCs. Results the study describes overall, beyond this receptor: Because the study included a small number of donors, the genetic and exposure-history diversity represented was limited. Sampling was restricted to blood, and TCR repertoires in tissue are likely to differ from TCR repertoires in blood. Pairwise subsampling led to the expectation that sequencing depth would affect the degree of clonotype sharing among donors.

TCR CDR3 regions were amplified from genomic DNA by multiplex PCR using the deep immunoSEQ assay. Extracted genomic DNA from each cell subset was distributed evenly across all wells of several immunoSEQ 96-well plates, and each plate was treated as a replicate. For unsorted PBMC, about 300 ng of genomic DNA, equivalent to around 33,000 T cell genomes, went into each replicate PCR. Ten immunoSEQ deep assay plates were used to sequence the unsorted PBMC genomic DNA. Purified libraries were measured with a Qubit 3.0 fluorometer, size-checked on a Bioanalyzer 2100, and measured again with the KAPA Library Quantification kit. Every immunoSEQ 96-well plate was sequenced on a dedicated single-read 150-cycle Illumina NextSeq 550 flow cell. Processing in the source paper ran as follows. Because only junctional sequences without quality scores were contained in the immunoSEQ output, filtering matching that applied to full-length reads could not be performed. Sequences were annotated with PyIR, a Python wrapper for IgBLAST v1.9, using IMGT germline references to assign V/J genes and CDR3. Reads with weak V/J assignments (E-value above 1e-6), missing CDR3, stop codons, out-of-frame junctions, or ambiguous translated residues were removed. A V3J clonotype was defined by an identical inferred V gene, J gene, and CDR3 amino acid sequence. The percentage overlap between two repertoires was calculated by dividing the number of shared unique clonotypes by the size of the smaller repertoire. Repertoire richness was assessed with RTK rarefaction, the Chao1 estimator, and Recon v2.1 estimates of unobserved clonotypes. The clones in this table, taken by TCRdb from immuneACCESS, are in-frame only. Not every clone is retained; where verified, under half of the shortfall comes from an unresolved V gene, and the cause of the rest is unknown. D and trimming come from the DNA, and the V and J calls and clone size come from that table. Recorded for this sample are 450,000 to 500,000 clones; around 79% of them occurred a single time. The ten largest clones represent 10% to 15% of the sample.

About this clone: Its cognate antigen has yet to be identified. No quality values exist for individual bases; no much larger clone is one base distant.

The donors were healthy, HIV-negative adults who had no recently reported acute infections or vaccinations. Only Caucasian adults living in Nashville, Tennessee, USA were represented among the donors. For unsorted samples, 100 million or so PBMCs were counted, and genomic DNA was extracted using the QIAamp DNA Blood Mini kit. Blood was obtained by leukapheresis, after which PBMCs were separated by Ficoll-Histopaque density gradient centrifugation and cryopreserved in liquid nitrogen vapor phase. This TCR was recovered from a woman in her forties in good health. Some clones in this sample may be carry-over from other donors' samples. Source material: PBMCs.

The nucleotide sequence is given as TGTGCCAGCAGCTTAGAGTCGGGGACAGAGCAGTTCTTC. Protein translation: CASSLESGTEQFF. This receptor chain uses TRBV7-9 and TRBJ2-1, with TRBD1 perhaps the D gene, on 6 matching bases. From the germline V gene (reference sequence), CDR1 is SEHNR and CDR2 is FQNEAQ. Relative to germline, V is 1 base shorter and J is 10 bases shorter, with 11 bases between their ends. From its cysteine to its phenylalanine, the CDR3 spans 13 amino acids. The read is trimmed to its CDR3 DNA, 39 bases read in frame from base 1.